This TCR beta chain was sequenced during a study of cytomegalovirus exposure and HLA in healthy donors. Overall study results and limits: Per published reports, the classifier diagnosed cytomegalovirus status with high specificity and sensitivity. Clusters of TCRs from the first cohort tended to co-occur in the 100 to 150 validation repertoires (as a later analysis found).

On this clone: Its antigen is unknown.

Assay used: immunoSEQ multiplex PCR; TCRdb lists only in-frame clones, some missing. Of over 110,000 clones detected, roughly 86% appear once; the ten largest clones hold roughly 9.4%. Unmatched junction bases numbered 16, after V lost 6 bases and J lost 3 bases. The CDR3 totals 17 residues. The germline V gene has CDR1 LNHDA and CDR2 SQIVND (reference sequence). This chain joins TRBV19 and TRBJ1-2; TRBD1 matches 7 bases. Sequenced material: PBMCs. The receptor comes from a man younger than 35 in good health and CMV-seropositive. DNA for the CDR3: TGTGCCAGTAGGGAAGAGGAGGGGGCATTCCGGGACTATGGCTACACCTTC. Translating gives CASREEEGAFRDYGYTF.